Reported below is one T cell receptor beta chain. The entry originates in a study of T cell responses to AZD1222 COVID-19 vaccine. Repertoires were generated with immunoSEQ multiplex PCR, while TCRdb's copy carries only in-frame clones and drops some. The sample lists around 130,000 clones, approximately 90% occurring once. Trimming removed 6 bases from V and 2 bases from J; junction bases left unmatched: 6. The CDR3 is made up of 14 amino acids. CDR1 and CDR2 from the germline V gene are SQVTM and ANQGSEA. Sample: peripheral blood, taken 28 days after the second AZD1222 dose. The sequence was collected from an adult who received the AZD1222 COVID-19 vaccine. The V and J genes are TRBV29-1 and TRBJ2-7; TRBD1 aligns across 11 bases. CDR3 in DNA: TGCAGCGTCGTGGGACAGGGGGAAACCTACGAGCAGTACTTC. Encoded protein: CSVVGQGETYEQYF.